This passage covers 14 T cell receptor beta chains from one sample sequenced in a study of CD8 T cells in ankylosing spondylitis. TCRdb itself ran the 5' RACE reads through MiXCR, one entry per CDR3 protein. Of about 160,000 distinct CDR3 sequences listed, around 17% are singletons. Sequencing input: blood, either unsorted or a sorted T cell fraction (not recorded which). Every receptor here comes from a male donor with ankylosing spondylitis or in good health (not recorded which).

The J gene is TRBJ1-2, the V gene TRBV7-9, with D unclear. V was cut by 0 bases and J by 4 bases, with 12 bases left in between. There are 15 residues in the CDR3. Per the germline V gene, CDR1 is SEHNR and CDR2 is FQNEAQ (reference sequence). The CDR3 loop is CASSLAVAGGYGYTF. CDR3 in DNA: TGTGCCAGCAGCTTAGCTGTTGCGGGAGGCTATGGCTACACCTTC.

This clonotype appeared a few times. The chain carries TRBV13 and TRBJ2-7; D gene uncertain. Germline V CDR1 and CDR2: PRHDT, FYEKMQ (reference sequence). The V and J ends lost 8 bases and 3 bases respectively, with 17 bases between them. This CDR3 has 14 amino acids. The CDR3 loop is CASGRITDDYEQYF. DNA for the CDR3: TGTGCCAGCGGGCGGATCACAGATGACTACGAGCAGTACTTC. The entire variable domain, with the rest obtained from reference TRBV13 and TRBJ2-7, is as follows: AAGVIQSPRHLIKEKRETATLKCYPIPRHDTVYWYQQGPGQDPQFLISFYEKMQSDKGSIPDRFSAQQFSDYHSELNMSSLELGDSALYFCASGRITDDYEQYFGPGTRLTVT.

The V gene is TRBV5-1, the J gene TRBJ2-1; 10 bases line up with TRBD2. Germline V gives CDR1 SGHRS, CDR2 YFSETQ. Trimming at V came to 1 base and at J to 9 bases, leaving 7 bases not matched to a gene. The CDR3 runs to 15 residues. CDR3 sequence: CASSLSLAGDGEQFF. The CDR3 DNA is TGCGCCAGCAGCTTGTCCCTAGCGGGAGACGGTGAGCAGTTCTTC.

This clonotype appeared many times. The V call is TRBV20-1, the J call TRBJ2-1, with D hard to call. Germline assignment: CDR1 DFQATT and CDR2 SNEGSKA (reference sequence). There are 10 residues in the CDR3. Trimming took off 3 bases at V and 6 bases at J, with 3 bases between the two ends. The CDR3 loop reads CSASRNEQFF. The DNA for the CDR3 is TGCAGTGCTAGCCGCAATGAGCAGTTCTTC.

Ten or more counts support this clonotype. The chain combines TRBV10-3 with TRBJ1-3; 7 positions agree with TRBD1. Trimming removed 6 bases from V and 3 bases from J; junction bases left unmatched: 5. Germline CDR1 ENHRY, CDR2 SYGVKD. CDR3 length equals 14 residues. The CDR3 coding sequence is TGTGCCATCAGCCAAACAGGGGTTGGAAACACCATATATTTT. Its protein is CAISQTGVGNTIYF.

The rearrangement joins TRBV3-1 to TRBJ2-5; no clear D. V lost 7 bases and J 4 bases, leaving 10 bases between the germline ends. Germline CDR1 is LGHDT and CDR2 is YNNKEL (reference sequence). The CDR3 has 12 amino acids. The CDR3 region is CASMSTRETQYF. Written as DNA, the CDR3 is TGTGCCAGCATGTCTACTCGAGAGACCCAGTACTTC.

There are many counts of this clonotype. The genes are TRBV19 and TRBJ2-1; 11 bases align to TRBD2. After removal of 7 bases from V and 0 bases from J, the junction contained 8 bases not matched to a gene. CDR1 LNHDA and CDR2 SQIVND come from the germline V gene (reference sequence). This CDR3 is built from 17 residues. The CDR3 loop is CASTRLAGRNSYNEQFF. DNA of the CDR3: TGTGCCAGTACCAGACTAGCGGGACGAAACTCCTACAATGAGCAGTTCTTC.

The gene calls are TRBV18 and TRBJ2-2; D ambiguous. Germline CDR1 reads KGHSH; CDR2 reads LQKENI. Trimming pared 0 bases from V and 5 bases from J, leaving 4 bases between. The CDR3 loop spans 13 amino acids. CDR3 DNA sequence: TGTGCCAGCTCACCACCGCAGACCGGGGAGCTGTTTTTT. Encoded protein: CASSPPQTGELFF.

This clonotype was detected a few times. The rearrangement uses TRBV11-1 and TRBJ2-1; 10 nucleotides align to TRBD2. The V and J ends lost 1 base and 9 bases, in that order; junction bases with no gene match: 6. CDR3 length: 15 residues. Germline values: CDR1 SGHAT, CDR2 FQDESV (reference sequence). The CDR3 region has the DNA TGTGCCAGCAGCTTAGTGCTAGCGGGAGTAAGTGAGCAGTTCTTC. Its translation: CASSLVLAGVSEQFF.

This clonotype was detected ten times or more. The V gene is TRBV5-1, the J gene TRBJ2-1; D is possibly TRBD1 or TRBD2 (6 bases each). Per germline, CDR1 SGHRS and CDR2 YFSETQ. This CDR3 is built from 16 residues. The germline V and J ends were trimmed by 2 bases and 9 bases, with 21 bases remaining between them. DNA of the CDR3: TGCGCCAGCAGCTTCTGGGAGGAGACAGGAGTAGCTGAGCAGTTCTTC. It translates to CASSFWEETGVAEQFF.

This clonotype occurred a few times. The chain carries TRBV5-1 and TRBJ2-2; 9 bases match TRBD1. CDR1 and CDR2 from the germline V gene are SGHRS and YFSETQ. This CDR3 has 16 residues. V was pared by 3 bases and J by 6 bases, with 9 bases of the junction left unmatched. The CDR3 loop is CASSSGTGTRSGELFF. The CDR3 DNA reads TGCGCCAGCAGCTCCGGGACAGGGACGCGGTCCGGGGAGCTGTTTTTT.

The chain carries TRBV20-1 and TRBJ1-2, with 8 bases fitting TRBD1. Germline CDR1 is DFQATT and CDR2 is SNEGSKA (reference sequence). CDR3 length equals 13 residues. Unmatched junction bases numbered 7, after V lost 6 bases and J lost 4 bases. CDR3 residues: CSADAGTGYGYTF. Written as DNA, the CDR3 is TGCAGTGCCGATGCGGGGACAGGCTATGGCTACACCTTC.

The genes are TRBV3-1 and TRBJ2-1; 11 nucleotides match TRBD1. This CDR3 comprises 20 residues. Germline-derived CDR1 and CDR2 are LGHDT and YNNKEL (reference sequence). With V trimmed by 2 bases and J by 6 bases, 18 bases remained unmatched. CDR3 in DNA: TGTGCCAGCAGCCAAAACCCGGGCGGGATCGGGACAGGGGGTCCCAATGAGCAGTTCTTC. It yields the protein CASSQNPGGIGTGGPNEQFF.

This clonotype was observed many times. The chain uses TRBV2 and TRBJ2-2; perhaps D is TRBD1 or TRBD2 (5 bases each). Germline CDR1 and CDR2: SNHLY and FYNNEI. V was shortened by 3 bases and J by 3 bases, with 8 bases between the two germline ends. The CDR3 runs 14 residues. The CDR3 bases are TGTGCCAGCAGTGAGGTGGGGGACACCGGGGAGCTGTTTTTT. It codes for CASSEVGDTGELFF. The whole variable domain, filled in from reference TRBV2 and TRBJ2-2, reads EPEVTQTPSHQVTQMGQEVILRCVPISNHLYFYWYRQILGQKVEFLVSFYNNEISEKSEIFDDQFSVERPDGSNFTLKIRSTKLEDSAMYFCASSEVGDTGELFFGEGSRLTVL.